The 7 T cell receptor beta chains in this list originate from one sample, sequenced in a study of blood T cell repertoires in COVID-19. Libraries were prepared by immunoSEQ multiplex PCR; TCRdb keeps only in-frame clonotypes and omits some of them. The sample has about 120,000 clones; around three quarters are singletons. The sequencing sample was made of peripheral blood. These receptor sequences come from a woman of 80 years or more with acute or convalescent COVID-19.

The CDR3 DNA follows: TGTGCCAGCAGCTTAGTGGCGGGAGCAAGAGGAGATACGCAGTATTTT. This gives the protein CASSLVAGARGDTQYF. The chain carries TRBV11-2 and TRBJ2-3; 7 bases line up with TRBD2. Per germline, CDR1 SGHAT and CDR2 FQNNGV. With 1 base clipped from V and 5 bases from J, the junction kept 9 bases outside the gene matches. This CDR3 spans 16 amino acids.

The chain uses TRBV2 and TRBJ1-1; D is unresolved. V was shortened by 2 bases and J by 1 base, with 11 bases between the two germline ends. The CDR3 length is 15 residues. Germline loops: CDR1 SNHLY, CDR2 FYNNEI. CDR3: CASSEQRNPNTEAFF. CDR3 nucleotide sequence: TGTGCCAGCAGTGAACAGCGGAACCCGAACACTGAAGCTTTCTTT.

The rearrangement joins TRBV2 to TRBJ2-1; D is unresolved. Germline values: CDR1 SNHLY, CDR2 FYNNEI. The CDR3 runs 14 residues. Trimming pared 0 bases from V and 9 bases from J, leaving 12 bases between. CDR3 in amino acids: CASSEAHWAGEQFF. The CDR3 DNA is TGTGCCAGCAGTGAAGCCCACTGGGCCGGTGAGCAGTTCTTC.

CDR3 sequence: CASSQDQGRRNTEAFF. CDR3 nucleotide sequence: TGTGCCAGCAGCCAAGATCAGGGAAGGCGGAACACTGAAGCTTTCTTT. The chain has TRBV3-1 (or the pseudogene TRBV3-2) and TRBJ1-1; the D gene is possibly TRBD1 (5 bases). The CDR3 runs 16 residues. The V gene's germline CDR1 is LGHDT and CDR2 YNNKEL (reference sequence). Trimming cost V 0 bases and J 1 base, with 12 bases left between them.

The chain couples TRBV7-3 to TRBJ1-2, with D tentatively TRBD1 (5 bases). Trimming stripped 5 bases from V and 6 bases from J, with 13 bases between. This CDR3 contains 13 residues. Germline V gives CDR1 SGHTA, CDR2 FQGTGA. The CDR3 sequence: CASSLSGRNGYTF. CDR3 in DNA: TGTGCCAGCAGCCTTTCAGGGAGGAATGGCTACACCTTC. The full variable domain, its missing parts supplied by reference TRBV7-3 and TRBJ1-2, is GAGVSQTPSNKVTEKGKYVELRCDPISGHTALYWYRQSLGQGPEFLIYFQGTGAADDSGLPNDRFFAVRPEGSVSTLKIQRTERGDSAVYLCASSLSGRNGYTFGSGTRLTVV.

The chain has TRBV5-1 and TRBJ2-3, with TRBD2 matching 15 bases. Germline trimming cut 4 bases from V and 3 bases from J; bases unmatched to any gene: 9. The CDR3 contains 18 residues. Germline V CDR1 and CDR2: SGHRS, YFSETQ. The CDR3 nucleotides are TGCGCCAGCAGCCTCCCGGGACTAGCGGGAGGCATTACAGATACGCAGTATTTT. This translates into CASSLPGLAGGITDTQYF.

The rearrangement joins TRBV5-1 to TRBJ1-4; weak D call: TRBD1 (5 bases). CDR1 is SGHRS, CDR2 YFSETQ, per germline. V dropped 4 bases and J dropped 8 bases, with 18 bases sitting between them. This CDR3 is built from 15 residues. In DNA, the CDR3 is TGCGCCAGCAGCCCAGGGACTCTCTGGGGGGAAAAACTGTTTTTT. Encoded protein: CASSPGTLWGEKLFF.